The sequence of this T cell receptor beta chain was determined in a study of CD8+CD57+ T cells in acquired aplastic anemia (dated by TCRdb to 2017 to 2018). Describing the broader study: A mean of 3.2 ug of DNA, ranging from about 0.2 to 27.4 ug, was extracted from sorted CD4+ and CD8+ cells. CD8+CD57+ expansion was defined as a frequency above the mean frequency observed in healthy subjects.

The paper as a whole reports these results and caveats: CD8+ Simpson's diversity did not differ significantly between patients and healthy controls (P=0.060). Although roughly 29 CD8+ CDR3 sequences were shared by patients and controls, these sequences appeared highly expressed in patients and within the immunodominant clones of patients.

From the germline V gene (reference sequence), CDR1 is LGHDT and CDR2 is YNNKEL. The CDR3 runs 12 residues from the cysteine to the phenylalanine. Only the CDR3 part of the read is kept: 36 bases, read in frame from the first base. The trim is 3 bases for V and 8 bases for J, with a gap of 10 bases between the germline ends. Expansion of CD8+CD57+ cells had been shown by flow cytometry in the patients chosen for sequencing. Every patient had severe acquired aplastic anemia, diagnosed using the International Study of Aplastic Anemia and Agranulocytosis and Camitta criteria. No therapy had been received by the patients at the time of blood sampling. In the study, sorted CD4+ and CD8+ blood T cells from patients with severe aplastic anemia and from healthy subjects underwent deep sequencing of TCR repertoires. Patients were enrolled under clinicaltrials.gov protocols 00001620, 01623167, 00001397, 00071045, 00081523 and 00961064 in the USA. Ficoll-Paque density gradient centrifugation was used to isolate peripheral blood mononuclear cells. Before DNA extraction, CD4+ and CD8+ T cells were sorted by FACS or by magnetic beads.

This clonotype was detected ten times or more. No cognate antigen has been identified for it. No base-level quality is on record; no much larger clone is a single base apart. TCR beta VDJ combination and CDR3 sequence profiling used genomic DNA as the template. TCR repertoire sequencing was run on an Illumina HiSeq 2000. The source study handled its data this way. TRBV/TRBJ rearrangement plots, CDR3 size and DJ length profiles, and Simpson's diversity index were used to evaluate the repertoires. The immunodominant clone was defined as the most abundant DNA sequence in deep sequencing data. CDR3 amino acid sequences were screened for sharing across subjects and were compared with published repertoires and the VDJdb database. TCRdb trimmed the raw reads at Q25, called clones with MiXCR and kept productive beta chains. CDR3 protein duplicates are merged, each entry listing the most common genes and DNA. The V and J calls follow TCRdb's processing rather than the paper's. Counted in this sample were 200,000 or so distinct CDR3 sequences; roughly 45% of them appeared once. The ten largest clones represent less than 20% of the sample.

The rearrangement joined TRBV3-1 to TRBJ1-1; the D gene is not confidently resolved. This TCR was sampled from a human donor with aplastic anemia. Sequencing was carried out using sorted CD4+, CD8+, or CD8+CD57+ T cells (not recorded which) from PBMCs. Here the CDR3 is given as CASSHLRGEAFF. The nucleotide sequence is TGTGCCAGCAGCCACCTCCGGGGAGAAGCTTTCTTT.